This TCR beta chain was recovered during a study of shared clonotypes between healthy human individuals. Naivety among CD8 cells was defined by CD45RO negativity and positive CCR7 selection, thereby excluding terminally differentiated effector memory CD45RA+ cells. Profiled with immunoSEQ multiplex PCR; TCRdb holds only in-frame clones, not every one. The sample yields about 1.9 million clones, around 93% seen once. Worth noting for this clone: Its specificity is unknown.

Study-level results: Deeper or shallower sequencing was expected to change how clonotypes are shared among donors. As a rule, naive subsets had a larger estimated richness than memory subsets.

The germline V and J ends were trimmed by 1 base and 9 bases, with 12 bases remaining between them. Germline CDR1 and CDR2: LNHNV and YYDKDF (reference sequence). The CDR3 runs to 13 residues. Material for sequencing was naive CD8+ T cells from PBMCs. The chain joins TRBV15 to TRBJ1-1; maybe TRBD1 (5 bases). The clonotype was recovered from a young man in good health. Some clones in this sample may be carry-over from other donors' samples. This CDR3 reads CATSRVGAGQAFF. CDR3 sequence (DNA): TGTGCCACCAGCAGAGTTGGGGCAGGCCAAGCTTTCTTT.